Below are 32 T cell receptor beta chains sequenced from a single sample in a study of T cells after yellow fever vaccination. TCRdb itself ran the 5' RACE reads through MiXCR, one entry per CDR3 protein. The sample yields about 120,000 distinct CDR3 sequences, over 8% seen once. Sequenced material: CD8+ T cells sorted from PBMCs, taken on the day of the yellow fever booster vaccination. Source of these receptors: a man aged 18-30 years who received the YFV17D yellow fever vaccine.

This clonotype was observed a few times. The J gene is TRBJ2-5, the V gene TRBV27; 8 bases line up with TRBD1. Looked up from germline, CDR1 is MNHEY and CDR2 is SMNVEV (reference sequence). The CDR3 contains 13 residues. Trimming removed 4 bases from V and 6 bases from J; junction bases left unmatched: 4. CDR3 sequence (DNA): TGTGCCAGCAGTTACCGGGACAGGCAGACCCAGTACTTC. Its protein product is CASSYRDRQTQYF.

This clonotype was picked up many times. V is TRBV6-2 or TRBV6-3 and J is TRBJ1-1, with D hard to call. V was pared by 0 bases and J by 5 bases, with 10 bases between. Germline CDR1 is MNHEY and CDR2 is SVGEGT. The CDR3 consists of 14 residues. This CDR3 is CASSYSPGETEAFF. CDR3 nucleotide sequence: TGTGCCAGCAGTTACTCCCCGGGAGAGACTGAAGCTTTCTTT.

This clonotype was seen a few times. CDR3 amino acids: CASSLEAAGGYGYTF. The CDR3 coding sequence is TGCGCCAGCAGCTTGGAGGCAGCGGGGGGCTATGGCTACACCTTC. The V call is TRBV5-1, the J call TRBJ1-2; TRBD1 is a possible D gene (5 bases). V lost 0 bases, J lost 4 bases, and 13 bases lay in between. The CDR3 length is 15 residues. Germline CDR1 is SGHRS and CDR2 is YFSETQ. The full variable domain, rest sourced from reference TRBV5-1 and TRBJ1-2, is KAGVTQTPRYLIKTRGQQVTLSCSPISGHRSVSWYQQTPGQGLQFLFEYFSETQRNKGNFPGRFSGRQFSNSRSEMNVSTLELGDSALYLCASSLEAAGGYGYTFGSGTRLTVV.

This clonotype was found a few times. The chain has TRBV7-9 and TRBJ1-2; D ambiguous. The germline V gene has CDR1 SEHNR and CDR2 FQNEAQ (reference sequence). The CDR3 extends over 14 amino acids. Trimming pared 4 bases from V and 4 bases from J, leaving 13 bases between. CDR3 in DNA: TGTGCCAGCAGCTACTACGACATGAGCTATGGCTACACCTTC. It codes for CASSYYDMSYGYTF. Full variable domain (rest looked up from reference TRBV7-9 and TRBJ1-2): DTGVSQNPRHKITKRGQNVTFRCDPISEHNRLYWYRQTLGQGPEFLTYFQNEAQLEKSRLLSDRFSAERPKGSFSTLEIQRTEQGDSAMYLCASSYYDMSYGYTFGSGTRLTVV.

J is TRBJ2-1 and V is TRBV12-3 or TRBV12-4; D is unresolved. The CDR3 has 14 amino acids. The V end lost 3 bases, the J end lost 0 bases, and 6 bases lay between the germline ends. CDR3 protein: CASSFATSYNEQFF. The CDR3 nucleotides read TGTGCCAGCAGTTTTGCCACCTCCTACAATGAGCAGTTCTTC.

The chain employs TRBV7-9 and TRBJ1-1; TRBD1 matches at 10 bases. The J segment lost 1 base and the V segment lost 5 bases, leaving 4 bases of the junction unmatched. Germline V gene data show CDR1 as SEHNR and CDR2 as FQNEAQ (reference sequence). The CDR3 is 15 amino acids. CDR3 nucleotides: TGTGCCAGCAGCGAAGGACAGGGGGAGAACACTGAAGCTTTCTTT. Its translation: CASSEGQGENTEAFF.

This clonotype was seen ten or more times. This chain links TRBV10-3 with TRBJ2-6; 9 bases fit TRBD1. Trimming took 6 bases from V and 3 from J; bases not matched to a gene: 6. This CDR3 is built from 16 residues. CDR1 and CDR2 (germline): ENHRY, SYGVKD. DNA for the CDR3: TGTGCCATCAGCGGGACAGGGCAAGGTGGGGCCAACGTCCTGACTTTC. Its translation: CAISGTGQGGANVLTF.

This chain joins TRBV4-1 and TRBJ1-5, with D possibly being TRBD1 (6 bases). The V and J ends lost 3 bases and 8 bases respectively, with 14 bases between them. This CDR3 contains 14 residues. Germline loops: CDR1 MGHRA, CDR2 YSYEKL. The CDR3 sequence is CASSHIEGGKPQHF. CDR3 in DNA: TGCGCCAGCAGCCACATAGAAGGGGGGAAGCCCCAGCATTTT.

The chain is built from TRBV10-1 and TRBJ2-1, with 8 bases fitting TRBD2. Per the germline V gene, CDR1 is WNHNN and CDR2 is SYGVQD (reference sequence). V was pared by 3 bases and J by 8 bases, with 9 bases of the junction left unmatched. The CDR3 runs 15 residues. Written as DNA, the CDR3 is TGCGCCAGCAGTGAAGGGACTAGGGTCGGCTATGAGCAGTTCTTC. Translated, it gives CASSEGTRVGYEQFF.

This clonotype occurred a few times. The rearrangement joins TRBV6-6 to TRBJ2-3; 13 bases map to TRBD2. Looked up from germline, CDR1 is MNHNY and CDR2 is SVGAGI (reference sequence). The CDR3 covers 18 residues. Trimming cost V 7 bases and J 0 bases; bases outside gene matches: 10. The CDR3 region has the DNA TGTGCCAGCACGGGGACTAGCGGGGTGAGCCCTAGCACAGATACGCAGTATTTT. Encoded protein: CASTGTSGVSPSTDTQYF.

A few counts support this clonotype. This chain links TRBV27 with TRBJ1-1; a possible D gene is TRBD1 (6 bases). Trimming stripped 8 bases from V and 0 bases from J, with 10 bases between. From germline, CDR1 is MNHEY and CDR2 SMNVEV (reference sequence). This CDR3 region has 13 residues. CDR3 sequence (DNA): TGTGCCAGCGGGGGACACCTGAACACTGAAGCTTTCTTT. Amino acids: CASGGHLNTEAFF.

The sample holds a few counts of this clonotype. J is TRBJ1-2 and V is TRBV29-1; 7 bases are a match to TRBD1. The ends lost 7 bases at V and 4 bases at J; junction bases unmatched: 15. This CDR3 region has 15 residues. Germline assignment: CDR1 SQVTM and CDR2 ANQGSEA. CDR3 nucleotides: TGCAGCGCTGATGAATTGAGGACAGGCCCCTATGGCTACACCTTC. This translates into CSADELRTGPYGYTF.

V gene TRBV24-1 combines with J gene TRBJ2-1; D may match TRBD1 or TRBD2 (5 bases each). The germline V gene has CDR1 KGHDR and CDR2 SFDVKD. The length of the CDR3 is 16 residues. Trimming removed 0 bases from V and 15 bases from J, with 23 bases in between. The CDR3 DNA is TGTGCCACCAGTGATTTGTTCCAAGGTCACCGGGACGCTCTGTTCTTC. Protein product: CATSDLFQGHRDALFF.

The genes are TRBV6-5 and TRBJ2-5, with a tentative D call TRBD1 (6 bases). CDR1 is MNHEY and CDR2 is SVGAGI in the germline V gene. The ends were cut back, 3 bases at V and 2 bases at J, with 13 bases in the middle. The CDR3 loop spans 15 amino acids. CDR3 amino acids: CASSYSQGLQETQYF. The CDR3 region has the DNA TGTGCCAGCAGTTATTCACAGGGTCTACAAGAGACCCAGTACTTC.

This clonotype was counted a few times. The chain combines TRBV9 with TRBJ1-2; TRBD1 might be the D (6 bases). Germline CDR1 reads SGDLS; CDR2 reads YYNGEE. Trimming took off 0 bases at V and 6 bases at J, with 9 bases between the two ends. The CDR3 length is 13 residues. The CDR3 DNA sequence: TGTGCCAGCAGCGTAGCCAGGGGCCATGGCTACACCTTC. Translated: CASSVARGHGYTF.

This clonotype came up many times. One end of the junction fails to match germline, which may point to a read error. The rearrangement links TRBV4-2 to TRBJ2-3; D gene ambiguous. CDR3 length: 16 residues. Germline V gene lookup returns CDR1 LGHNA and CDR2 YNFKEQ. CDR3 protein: CASSQDIGSGTDTQYF. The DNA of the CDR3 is TGCGCCAGCAGCCAAGATATAGGGTCTGGCACAGATACGCAGTATTTT.

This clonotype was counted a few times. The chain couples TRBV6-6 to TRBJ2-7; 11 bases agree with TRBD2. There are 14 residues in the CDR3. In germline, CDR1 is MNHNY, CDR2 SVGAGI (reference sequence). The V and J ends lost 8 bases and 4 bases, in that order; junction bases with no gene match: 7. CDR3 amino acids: CASSTSGGTYEQYF. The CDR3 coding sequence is TGTGCCAGCTCCACTAGCGGGGGCACATACGAGCAGTACTTC.

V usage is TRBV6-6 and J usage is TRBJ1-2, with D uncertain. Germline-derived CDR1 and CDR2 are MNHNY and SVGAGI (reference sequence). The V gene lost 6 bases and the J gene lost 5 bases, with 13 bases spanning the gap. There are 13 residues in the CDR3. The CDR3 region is CASRRQTSYGYTF. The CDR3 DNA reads TGTGCCAGCAGACGCCAGACAAGTTATGGCTACACCTTC.

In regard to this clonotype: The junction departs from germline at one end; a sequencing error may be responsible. CDR3 DNA sequence: TGTGCCAGCAAATTTTTAGGGAGTAGCGGAAGCTCCTACAATGAGGAGTTCTTC. Its protein product is CASKFLGSSGSSYNEEFF. The chain carries TRBV27 and TRBJ2-1; D possibly corresponds to TRBD2 (6 bases). Looked up from germline, CDR1 is MNHEY and CDR2 is SMNVEV (reference sequence). The CDR3 loop spans 18 amino acids.

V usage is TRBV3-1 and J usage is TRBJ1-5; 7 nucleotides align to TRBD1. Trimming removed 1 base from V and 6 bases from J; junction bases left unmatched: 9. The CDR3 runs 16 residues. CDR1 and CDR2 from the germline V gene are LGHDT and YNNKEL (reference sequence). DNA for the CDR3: TGTGCCAGCAGCCAAGGGCTGAGAGGGGGCCTTCAGCCCCAGCATTTT. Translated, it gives CASSQGLRGGLQPQHF.

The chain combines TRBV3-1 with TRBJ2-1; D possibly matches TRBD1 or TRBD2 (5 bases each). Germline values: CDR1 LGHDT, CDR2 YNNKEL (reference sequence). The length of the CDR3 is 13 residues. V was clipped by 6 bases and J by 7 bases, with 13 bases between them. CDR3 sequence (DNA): TGTGCCAGCAGTCCCGGCGAGGGGAATGAGCAGTTCTTC. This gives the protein CASSPGEGNEQFF.

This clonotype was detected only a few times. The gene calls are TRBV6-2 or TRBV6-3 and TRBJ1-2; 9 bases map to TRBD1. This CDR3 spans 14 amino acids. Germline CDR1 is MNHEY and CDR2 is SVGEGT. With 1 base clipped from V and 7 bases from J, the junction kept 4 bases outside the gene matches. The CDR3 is CASSYWTGDGGYTF. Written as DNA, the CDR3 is TGTGCCAGCAGTTACTGGACAGGGGACGGTGGCTACACCTTC.

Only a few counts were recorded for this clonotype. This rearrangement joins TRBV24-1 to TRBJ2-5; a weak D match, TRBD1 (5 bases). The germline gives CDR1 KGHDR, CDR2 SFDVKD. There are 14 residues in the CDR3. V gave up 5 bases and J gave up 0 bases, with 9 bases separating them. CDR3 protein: CATSAVQDQETQYF. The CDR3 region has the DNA TGTGCCACCAGTGCTGTACAGGACCAAGAGACCCAGTACTTC.

The CDR3 DNA follows: TGTGCCAGCAACCCGTCCGGGGCAGGTGATGGCTACACCTTC. Its protein is CASNPSGAGDGYTF. The chain combines TRBV12-3 or TRBV12-4 with TRBJ1-2; possibly TRBD1 for D (5 bases). With 7 bases removed from V and 6 bases from J, the gap between germline ends came to 18 bases. The CDR3 covers 14 residues.

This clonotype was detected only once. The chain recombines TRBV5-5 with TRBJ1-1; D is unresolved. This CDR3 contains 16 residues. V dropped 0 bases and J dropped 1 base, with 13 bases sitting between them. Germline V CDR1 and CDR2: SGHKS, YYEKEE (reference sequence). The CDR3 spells CASSLEAWSGNTEAFF. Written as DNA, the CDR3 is TGTGCCAGCAGCTTGGAGGCGTGGAGCGGGAACACTGAAGCTTTCTTT.

CDR3 sequence: CASSRLQMTQFF. CDR3 in DNA: TGTGCCAGCAGCCGACTGCAAATGACGCAGTTCTTC. V is TRBV6-5 and J is TRBJ2-1; no clear D. The CDR3 has 12 residues. V lost 6 bases to trimming and J lost 12 bases, with 15 bases between them. Germline lookup yields CDR1 MNHEY and CDR2 SVGAGI.

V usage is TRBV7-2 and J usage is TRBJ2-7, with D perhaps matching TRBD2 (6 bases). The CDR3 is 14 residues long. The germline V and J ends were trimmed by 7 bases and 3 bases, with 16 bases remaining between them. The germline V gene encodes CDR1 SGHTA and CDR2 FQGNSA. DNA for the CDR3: TGTGCCAGCACCCCGCTGGGACTCTTCTACGAGCAGTACTTC. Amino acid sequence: CASTPLGLFYEQYF.

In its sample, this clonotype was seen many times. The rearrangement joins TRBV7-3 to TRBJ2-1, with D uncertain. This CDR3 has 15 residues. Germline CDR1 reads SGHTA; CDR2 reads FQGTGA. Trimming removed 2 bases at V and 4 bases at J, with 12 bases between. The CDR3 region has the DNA TGTGCCAGCAGCTTAGCCGACCTCGGGTACAATGAGCAGTTCTTC. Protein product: CASSLADLGYNEQFF.

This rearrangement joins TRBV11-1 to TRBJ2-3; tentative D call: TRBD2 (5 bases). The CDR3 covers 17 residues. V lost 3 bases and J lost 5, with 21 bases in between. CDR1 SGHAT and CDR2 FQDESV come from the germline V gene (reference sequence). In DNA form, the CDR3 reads TGTGCCAGCAGCTTGGGAGCCTCAGCGTTCCTCGAAGATACGCAGTATTTT. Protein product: CASSLGASAFLEDTQYF.

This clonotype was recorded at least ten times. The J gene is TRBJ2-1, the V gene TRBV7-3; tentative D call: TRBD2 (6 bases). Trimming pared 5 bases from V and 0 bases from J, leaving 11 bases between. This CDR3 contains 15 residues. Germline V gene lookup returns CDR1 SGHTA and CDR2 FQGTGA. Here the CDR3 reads CASSPGLSSYNEQFF. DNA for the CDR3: TGTGCCAGCAGCCCGGGACTGAGCTCCTACAATGAGCAGTTCTTC.

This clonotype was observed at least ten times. CDR3 bases: TGCAGCTTCCGAGGGGACAGGGGGCGGAGTGAGCAGTACTTC. Protein: CSFRGDRGRSEQYF. The chain carries TRBV29-1 and TRBJ2-7; 12 bases map to TRBD1. V dropped 8 bases and J dropped 7; count of bases not matched to a gene: 12. Germline lookup yields CDR1 SQVTM and CDR2 ANQGSEA. This CDR3 is 14 amino acids long.

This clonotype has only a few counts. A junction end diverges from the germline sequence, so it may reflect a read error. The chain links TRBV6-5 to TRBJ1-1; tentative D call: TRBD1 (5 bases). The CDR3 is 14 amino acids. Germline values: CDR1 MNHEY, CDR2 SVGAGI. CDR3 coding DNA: TGTGCCAGCGGTTATCCAGGGATGAACACTGAAGCTTTCTTT. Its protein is CASGYPGMNTEAFF.